The 4 T cell receptor beta chains in this list originate from one sample, sequenced in a study of CD8 T cells in ankylosing spondylitis. Study-wide points: In ankylosing spondylitis blood, a motif of eight highly homologous TCR beta variants appeared characteristic.

A single record per CDR3 protein comes from TCRdb applying MiXCR to the 5' RACE reads. The sample holds about 540,000 distinct CDR3 sequences, roughly 13% seen once. No antigen has been assigned to these receptors. Sequenced: blood, either unsorted or a sorted T cell fraction (not recorded which). The receptors stem from a male donor with ankylosing spondylitis.

This clonotype has more than one count but fewer than ten. The chain combines TRBV5-1 with TRBJ2-1; D may be TRBD2 (5 bases). The V end was cut by 0 bases, the J end by 4 bases, with 11 bases between. CDR3 length equals 15 residues. In germline, CDR1 is SGHRS, CDR2 YFSETQ. The CDR3 spells CASSLDPLVYNEQFF. CDR3 in DNA: TGCGCCAGCAGCTTGGACCCACTAGTTTACAATGAGCAGTTCTTC.

This clonotype was observed many times. V and J are TRBV5-1 and TRBJ2-3, with a possible D match to TRBD1 (6 bases). V dropped 1 base and J dropped 2 bases, with 14 bases sitting between them. Germline-derived CDR1 and CDR2 are SGHRS and YFSETQ. The CDR3 extends over 16 amino acids. The CDR3 sequence: CASSLSRTADTDTQYF. The CDR3 nucleotides are TGCGCCAGCAGCTTGAGTCGGACAGCAGACACAGATACGCAGTATTTT. Complete variable domain (other parts from reference TRBV5-1 and TRBJ2-3): KAGVTQTPRYLIKTRGQQVTLSCSPISGHRSVSWYQQTPGQGLQFLFEYFSETQRNKGNFPGRFSGRQFSNSRSEMNVSTLELGDSALYLCASSLSRTADTDTQYFGPGTRLTVL.

V usage is TRBV2 and J usage is TRBJ2-3; no clear D gene. Germline V gives CDR1 SNHLY, CDR2 FYNNEI. With 8 bases removed from V and 4 bases from J, the gap between germline ends came to 10 bases. The CDR3 runs 12 residues. The CDR3 region has the DNA TGTGCCAGCCAAAGCATAGCAGATACGCAGTATTTT. Its translation is CASQSIADTQYF.

This clonotype was seen a handful of times. The rearrangement uses TRBV3-1 and TRBJ1-4; no reliable D call. CDR3 length equals 13 residues. Germline assignment: CDR1 LGHDT and CDR2 YNNKEL (reference sequence). Trimming took off 1 base at V and 13 bases at J, with 13 bases between the two ends. In DNA form, the CDR3 reads TGTGCCAGCAGCCAAGCGCGGCTCTCCACACTGTTTTTT. It codes for CASSQARLSTLFF.